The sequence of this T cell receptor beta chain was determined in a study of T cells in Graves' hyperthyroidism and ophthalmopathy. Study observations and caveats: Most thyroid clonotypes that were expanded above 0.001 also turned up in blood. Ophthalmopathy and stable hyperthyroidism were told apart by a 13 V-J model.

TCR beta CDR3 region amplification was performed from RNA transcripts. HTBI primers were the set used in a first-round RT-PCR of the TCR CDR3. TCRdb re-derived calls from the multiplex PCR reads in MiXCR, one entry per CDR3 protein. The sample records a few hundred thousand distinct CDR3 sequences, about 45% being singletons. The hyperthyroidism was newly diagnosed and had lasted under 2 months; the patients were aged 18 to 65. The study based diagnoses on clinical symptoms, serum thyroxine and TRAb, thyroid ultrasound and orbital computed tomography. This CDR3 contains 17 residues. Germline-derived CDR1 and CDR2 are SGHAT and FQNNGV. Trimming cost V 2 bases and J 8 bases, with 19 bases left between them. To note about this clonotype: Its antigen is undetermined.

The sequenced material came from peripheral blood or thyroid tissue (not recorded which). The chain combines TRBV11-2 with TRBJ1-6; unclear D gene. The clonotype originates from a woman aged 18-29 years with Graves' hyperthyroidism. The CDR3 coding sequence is TGTGCCAGCAGCTTATGGGTTTCCTCCTACGATGATTCACCCCTCCACTTT. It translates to CASSLWVSSYDDSPLHF.